These T cell receptor beta chains were read from a single sample in a study of shared clonotypes between healthy human individuals. The assay was immunoSEQ multiplex PCR, and TCRdb's table has in-frame clones only and misses some. This table holds about 2,100,000 clones, around 93% found once. Sequenced input: naive CD8+ T cells from PBMCs. The receptors come from a man in his late teens or twenties in good health. Some clones in this sample may be carry-over from other donors' samples. Each CDR3 is given without its conserved first and last residue. Fields, in order: V gene, J gene, CDR3 protein.

v_call: TRBV7-9; j_call: TRBJ1-2; cdr3_aa: ASSLGQDYGYT
v_call: TRBV14; j_call: TRBJ2-7; cdr3_aa: ASSQVGIQAAWEQY
v_call: TRBV6-5; j_call: TRBJ2-7; cdr3_aa: ASSSKVREQY
v_call: TRBV27; j_call: TRBJ1-5; cdr3_aa: ASSPLRGELNQPQH
v_call: TRBV6-5; j_call: TRBJ1-2; cdr3_aa: ASSYGTGRGYT
v_call: TRBV5-4; j_call: TRBJ1-2; cdr3_aa: ASSETGGHYGYT
v_call: TRBV6-1; j_call: TRBJ1-1; cdr3_aa: ASSEGTLTEAF
v_call: TRBV6-1; j_call: TRBJ1-2; cdr3_aa: ASSVTGAPIGGYT
v_call: TRBV5-1; j_call: TRBJ2-2; cdr3_aa: ASSLESAESGELF
v_call: TRBV27; j_call: TRBJ2-1; cdr3_aa: ATHRLAGVTNVWNEQF
v_call: TRBV7-9; j_call: TRBJ2-5; cdr3_aa: ATGETQY
v_call: TRBV28; j_call: TRBJ2-7; cdr3_aa: ASSILSGSFNEQY
v_call: TRBV4-2; j_call: TRBJ1-4; cdr3_aa: ASSLEGQDATNEKLF
v_call: TRBV4-1; j_call: TRBJ2-7; cdr3_aa: ASSQDGSIDEQY
v_call: TRBV29-1; j_call: TRBJ1-2; cdr3_aa: SVGGARIATNYGYT
v_call: TRBV7-9; j_call: TRBJ1-2; cdr3_aa: ASSLADRENYGYT
v_call: TRBV7-3; j_call: TRBJ2-2; cdr3_aa: ASRGGNTGELF
v_call: TRBV27; j_call: TRBJ1-2; cdr3_aa: ASSPTVQGVRYGYT
v_call: TRBV4-3; j_call: TRBJ2-7; cdr3_aa: ASSQIETGGTRVPYEQY
v_call: TRBV9; j_call: TRBJ1-5; cdr3_aa: ASSGGLNQPQH
v_call: TRBV30; j_call: TRBJ1-1; cdr3_aa: AWGQVLNTEAF
v_call: TRBV6-4; j_call: TRBJ2-5; cdr3_aa: AKSGEWETQY
v_call: TRBV6-1; j_call: TRBJ2-7; cdr3_aa: ASSEVPSHSYEQY
v_call: TRBV11-3; j_call: TRBJ2-5; cdr3_aa: ASSSGTASLETQY
v_call: TRBV27; j_call: TRBJ1-2; cdr3_aa: ASSLRQGSGYGYT
v_call: TRBV6-1; j_call: TRBJ2-1; cdr3_aa: ASSFGSYNEQF
v_call: TRBV28; j_call: TRBJ2-1; cdr3_aa: ASSLLGTSGRAVSYNEQF
v_call: TRBV27; j_call: TRBJ2-3; cdr3_aa: ASSLGGASDTQY
v_call: TRBV7-9; j_call: TRBJ1-2; cdr3_aa: ASSANHQGRGGYT
v_call: TRBV2; j_call: TRBJ2-1; cdr3_aa: ASGDEMETSGSQPNEQF
v_call: TRBV15; j_call: TRBJ2-7; cdr3_aa: ATSPPGQGYEQY
v_call: TRBV5-1; j_call: TRBJ2-6; cdr3_aa: ASRMDLSGANVLT
v_call: TRBV28; j_call: TRBJ2-4; cdr3_aa: ASSLASVGNIQY
v_call: TRBV9; j_call: TRBJ1-4; cdr3_aa: ASSPQGAVEKLF
v_call: TRBV2; j_call: TRBJ2-2; cdr3_aa: ASSDWRGANTGELF
v_call: TRBV7-9; j_call: TRBJ2-1; cdr3_aa: ASSLALGRQGGNEQF
v_call: TRBV6-1; j_call: TRBJ2-7; cdr3_aa: ASRRATDYEQY
v_call: TRBV9; j_call: TRBJ2-7; cdr3_aa: ASSVSFRDYEQY
v_call: TRBV5-1; j_call: TRBJ1-1; cdr3_aa: ASSFNGALLGAF
v_call: TRBV19; j_call: TRBJ2-2; cdr3_aa: ATLAGRSTGELF
v_call: TRBV19; j_call: TRBJ2-5; cdr3_aa: ASSIRLRGQETQY
v_call: TRBV7-2; j_call: TRBJ2-2; cdr3_aa: ASSSPSRELF
v_call: TRBV6-6; j_call: TRBJ2-7; cdr3_aa: ASSPDRGFHEQY
v_call: TRBV27; j_call: TRBJ2-1; cdr3_aa: ASRVATSSYNEQF
v_call: TRBV7-3; j_call: TRBJ2-1; cdr3_aa: ASSLHRSSYNEQF
v_call: TRBV6-5; j_call: TRBJ2-1; cdr3_aa: ASSYSRTAYNEQF
v_call: TRBV7-9; j_call: TRBJ2-1; cdr3_aa: ASSLSRVLYNEQF
v_call: TRBV7-9; j_call: TRBJ1-1; cdr3_aa: ASSLTGGNTEAF
v_call: TRBV2; j_call: TRBJ2-7; cdr3_aa: ASTTAPGEQY
v_call: TRBV7-8; j_call: TRBJ2-7; cdr3_aa: ASSLAWGLGYEQY
v_call: TRBV7-2; j_call: TRBJ2-5; cdr3_aa: ASRPSGRETQY
v_call: TRBV19; j_call: TRBJ2-3; cdr3_aa: ASRRRSATDTQY
v_call: TRBV29-1; j_call: TRBJ2-1; cdr3_aa: SAGLADHNEQF
v_call: TRBV7-9; j_call: TRBJ2-3; cdr3_aa: ASSSRDRVSDTQY
v_call: TRBV28; j_call: TRBJ2-7; cdr3_aa: ASSGTGHSYEQY